Detailed here is one TCR beta chain. Its antigen is as yet unknown. This sample stems from a study of shared clonotypes between healthy human individuals. General study points: Naive subsets tended to show greater estimated richness than memory subsets.

In the naive CD8 group, cells lacked CD45RO and were positively selected for CCR7, so terminally differentiated effector memory CD45RA+ cells were left out. Germline V lookup: CDR1 MDHEN, CDR2 SYDVKM. The CDR3 runs 13 residues. The ends were cut back, 4 bases at V and 7 bases at J, with 11 bases in the middle. Sorted-subset replicate PCR reactions were performed with about 200 ng DNA, corresponding to some 32,000 T cell genomes. Libraries were prepared by immunoSEQ multiplex PCR; TCRdb keeps only in-frame clonotypes and omits some of them. The repertoire holds approximately 2,000,000 clones, with approximately 92% as singletons.

The sequencing sample was made of naive CD8+ T cells from PBMCs. This TCR derives from a man between 18 and 29 years old in good health. Some clones in this sample may be carry-over from other donors' samples. The V gene is TRBV28, the J gene TRBJ2-1; no firm D call. CDR3 DNA: TGTGCCAGCAGTTCCTCCCTGGGGAATGAGCAGTTCTTC. As protein: CASSSSLGNEQFF.